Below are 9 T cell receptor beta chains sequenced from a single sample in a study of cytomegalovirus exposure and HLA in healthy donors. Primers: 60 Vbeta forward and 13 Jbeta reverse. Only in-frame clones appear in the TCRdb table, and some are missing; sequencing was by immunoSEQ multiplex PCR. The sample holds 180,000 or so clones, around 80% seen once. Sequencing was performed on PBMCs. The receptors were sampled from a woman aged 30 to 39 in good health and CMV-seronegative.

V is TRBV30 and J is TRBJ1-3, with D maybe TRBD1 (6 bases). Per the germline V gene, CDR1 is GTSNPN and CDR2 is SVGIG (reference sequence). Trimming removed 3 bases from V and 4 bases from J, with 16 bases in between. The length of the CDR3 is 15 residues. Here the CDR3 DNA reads TGTGCCTGGAGCGAGACAGGACCGATAGGAAACACCATATATTTT. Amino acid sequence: CAWSETGPIGNTIYF.

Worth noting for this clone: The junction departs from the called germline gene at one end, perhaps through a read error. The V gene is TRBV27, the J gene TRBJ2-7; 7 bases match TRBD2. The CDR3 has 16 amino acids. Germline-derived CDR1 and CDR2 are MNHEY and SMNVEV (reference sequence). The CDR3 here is CASSLSRDGGSYEQYF. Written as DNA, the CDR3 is TGTGCCAGCAGTCTATCTCGGGACGGGGGGTCCTACGAGCAGTACTTC.

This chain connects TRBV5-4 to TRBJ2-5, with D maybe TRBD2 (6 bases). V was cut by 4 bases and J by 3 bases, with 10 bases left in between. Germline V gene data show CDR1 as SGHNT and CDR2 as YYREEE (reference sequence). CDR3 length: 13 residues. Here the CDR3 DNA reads TGTGCCAGCAGCCGGGGAGGAGAAGAGACCCAGTACTTC. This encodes CASSRGGEETQYF.

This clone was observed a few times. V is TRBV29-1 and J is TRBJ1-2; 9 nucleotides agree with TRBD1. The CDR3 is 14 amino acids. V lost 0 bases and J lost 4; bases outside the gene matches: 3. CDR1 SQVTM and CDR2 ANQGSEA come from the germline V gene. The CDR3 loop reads CSVEDNRGPYGYTF. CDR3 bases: TGCAGCGTTGAAGATAACAGGGGGCCCTATGGCTACACCTTC.

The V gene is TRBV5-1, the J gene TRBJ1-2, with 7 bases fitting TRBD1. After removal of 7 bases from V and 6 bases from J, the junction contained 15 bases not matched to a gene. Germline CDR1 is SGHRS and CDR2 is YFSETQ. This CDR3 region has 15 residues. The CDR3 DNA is TGCGCCAGCGGGGTCTCCGGACAGGTATCCGATGGCTACACCTTC. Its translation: CASGVSGQVSDGYTF.

In DNA form, the CDR3 reads TGTGCCTGGAGTGGAGATACTAATGAAAAACTGTTTTTT. It yields the protein CAWSGDTNEKLFF. The J gene is TRBJ1-4, the V gene TRBV30; D is unclear. V was clipped by 1 base and J by 2 bases, with 5 bases between them. Per germline, CDR1 GTSNPN and CDR2 SVGIG (reference sequence). The CDR3 is 13 residues long.

CDR3 bases: TGTGCCAGCAGTGTAAGCTTCACGGGTAATCAGCCCCAGCATTTT. Translating it yields CASSVSFTGNQPQHF. The genes are TRBV2 and TRBJ1-5; D is ambiguous. Germline lookup yields CDR1 SNHLY and CDR2 FYNNEI. This CDR3 has 15 residues. Trimming took off 4 bases at V and 4 bases at J, with 14 bases between the two ends.

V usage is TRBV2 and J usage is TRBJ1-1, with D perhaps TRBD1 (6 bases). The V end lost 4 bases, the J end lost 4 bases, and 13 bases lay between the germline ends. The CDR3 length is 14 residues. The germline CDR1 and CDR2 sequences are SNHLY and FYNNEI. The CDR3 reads CASSVLQGFTEAFF. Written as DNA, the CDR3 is TGTGCCAGCAGTGTATTACAGGGTTTCACTGAAGCTTTCTTT.

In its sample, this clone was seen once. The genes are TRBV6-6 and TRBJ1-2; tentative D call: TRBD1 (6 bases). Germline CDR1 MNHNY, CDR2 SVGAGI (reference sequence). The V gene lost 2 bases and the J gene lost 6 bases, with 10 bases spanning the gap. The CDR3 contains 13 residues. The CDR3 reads CASSYQGSDGYTF. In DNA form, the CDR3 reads TGTGCCAGCAGTTACCAGGGGTCCGATGGCTACACCTTC.